One sample yielded the 20 T cell receptor beta chains listed below, sequenced in a study of cytomegalovirus exposure and HLA in healthy donors. Assay: immunoSEQ multiplex PCR; the TCRdb copy retains only in-frame clones and omits some. The repertoire holds 150,000 to 200,000 clones, with roughly 84% as singletons. Sequenced: PBMCs. The receptors derive from a man younger than 35 in good health and CMV-seropositive.

The chain couples TRBV5-4 to TRBJ2-7; D is perhaps TRBD2 (6 bases). The V end lost 0 bases, the J end lost 0 bases, and 10 bases lay between the germline ends. The CDR3 is 15 residues long. Germline CDR1 is SGHNT and CDR2 is YYREEE (reference sequence). The CDR3 sequence is CASSLAGGSSYEQYF. Here the CDR3 DNA reads TGTGCCAGCAGCTTGGCCGGGGGTAGCTCCTACGAGCAGTACTTC.

The chain has TRBV28 and TRBJ2-7, with 12 nucleotides matching TRBD2. The V and J ends lost 7 bases and 5 bases, in that order; junction bases with no gene match: 9. Germline V gene data show CDR1 as MDHEN and CDR2 as SYDVKM. This CDR3 has 15 residues. CDR3 nucleotide sequence: TGTGCCAGCACCCTGGGACTAGCGGGCCCCGACGAGCAGTACTTC. Its translation is CASTLGLAGPDEQYF. Drawing the rest from reference TRBV28 and TRBJ2-7, the complete variable domain is DVKVTQSSRYLVKRTGEKVFLECVQDMDHENMFWYRQDPGLGLRLIYFSYDVKMKEKGDIPEGYSVSREKKERFSLILESASTNQTSMYLCASTLGLAGPDEQYFGPGTRLTVT.

In DNA, the CDR3 is TGTGCCAGCAGTTTAGTGACAGGGGGGGCGATCACTGAAGCTTTCTTT. It encodes CASSLVTGGAITEAFF. This chain links TRBV28 with TRBJ1-1; the match to TRBD1 covers 9 bases. The length of the CDR3 is 16 residues. With 2 bases clipped from V and 4 bases from J, the junction kept 8 bases outside the gene matches. Germline-derived CDR1 and CDR2 are MDHEN and SYDVKM.

The chain recombines TRBV2 with TRBJ2-1; 8 bases are shared with TRBD2. CDR3 length: 15 residues. After removal of 11 bases from V and 5 bases from J, the junction contained 14 bases not matched to a gene. The V gene's germline CDR1 is SNHLY and CDR2 FYNNEI. CDR3 region: CAPVASGLGDNEQFF. CDR3 DNA sequence: TGTGCCCCCGTGGCTAGCGGGTTGGGAGACAATGAGCAGTTCTTC.

The chain links TRBV7-2 to TRBJ2-7; 8 nucleotides line up with TRBD2. The CDR3 spans 16 residues. V lost 6 bases, J lost 0 bases, and 10 bases stayed unmatched. Germline V CDR1 and CDR2: SGHTA, FQGNSA. The chain's CDR3 is CASRGLAGLSSYEQYF. DNA for the CDR3: TGTGCCAGCAGAGGGCTAGCGGGCCTCAGCTCCTACGAGCAGTACTTC.

The chain recombines TRBV18 with TRBJ2-7, with TRBD2 matching over 7 bases. After removal of 1 base from V and 1 base from J, the junction contained 13 bases not matched to a gene. The CDR3 runs 18 residues. Germline V gene sequence: CDR1 KGHSH, CDR2 LQKENI. The CDR3 spells CASSPRFRTGRPSYEQYF. The CDR3 nucleotides read TGTGCCAGCTCACCACGTTTCCGTACCGGGAGGCCTTCCTACGAGCAGTACTTC.

This clone has a single count. V and J are TRBV11-2 and TRBJ2-2; tentatively, D is TRBD2 (6 bases). Trimming shortened V by 7 bases and J by 1 base, and 13 bases separated the two germline ends. Germline values: CDR1 SGHAT, CDR2 FQNNGV. The CDR3 is 15 amino acids. The DNA of the CDR3 is TGTGCCAGCACCCTGGAGGGACGGAACACCGGGGAGCTGTTTTTT. Encoded protein: CASTLEGRNTGELFF. Full variable domain (rest looked up from reference TRBV11-2 and TRBJ2-2): EAGVAQSPRYKIIEKRQSVAFWCNPISGHATLYWYQQILGQGPKLLIQFQNNGVVDDSQLPKDRFSAERLKGVDSTLKIQPAKLEDSAVYLCASTLEGRNTGELFFGEGSRLTVL.

The chain combines TRBV19 with TRBJ2-7; D is perhaps TRBD1 (5 bases). The CDR3 is 13 residues long. With 3 bases removed from V and 2 bases from J, the gap between germline ends came to 8 bases. Germline CDR1 LNHDA, CDR2 SQIVND (reference sequence). In DNA, the CDR3 is TGTGCCAGTAGTATGGACACACCCTACGAGCAGTACTTC. It encodes CASSMDTPYEQYF.

The V call is TRBV29-1, the J call TRBJ1-2; D not resolved. V lost 0 bases to trimming and J lost 3 bases, with 14 bases between them. The CDR3 loop spans 15 amino acids. Looked up from germline, CDR1 is SQVTM and CDR2 is ANQGSEA. CDR3 DNA sequence: TGCAGCGTTGAAGAACCGGGAGTCCCTGACTATGGCTACACCTTC. As protein: CSVEEPGVPDYGYTF. Full variable domain (remainder filled in from reference TRBV29-1 and TRBJ1-2): SAVISQKPSRDICQRGTSLTIQCQVDSQVTMMFWYRQQPGQSLTLIATANQGSEATYESGFVIDKFPISRPNLTFSTLTVSNMSPEDSSIYLCSVEEPGVPDYGYTFGSGTRLTVV.

The chain employs TRBV7-2 and TRBJ1-4; 9 nucleotides align to TRBD1. V was clipped by 3 bases and J by 15 bases; unmatched bases: 17. The CDR3 has 16 amino acids. The germline gives CDR1 SGHTA, CDR2 FQGNSA. Here the CDR3 reads CASSFRVRTGAAGVFF. The DNA of the CDR3 is TGTGCCAGCAGCTTTCGTGTAAGGACAGGGGCCGCCGGGGTGTTTTTT. Combining the CDR3 with reference TRBV7-2 and TRBJ1-4 gives the whole variable domain GAGVSQSPSNKVTEKGKDVELRCDPISGHTALYWYRQSLGQGLEFLIYFQGNSAPDKSGLPSDRFSAERTGGSVSTLTIQRTQQEDSAVYLCASSFRVRTGAAGVFFGSGTQLSVL.

This clone has just one count. The V and J genes are TRBV28 and TRBJ1-1; perhaps TRBD1 as D (6 bases). Trimming pared 0 bases from V and 0 bases from J, leaving 8 bases between. The CDR3 loop spans 15 amino acids. CDR1 is MDHEN, CDR2 SYDVKM, per germline. The CDR3 DNA follows: TGTGCCAGCAGTTTATGGGCAGGGGTGAACACTGAAGCTTTCTTT. Amino acid sequence: CASSLWAGVNTEAFF.

The V gene is TRBV7-2, the J gene TRBJ1-4, with D perhaps matching TRBD1 (5 bases). V lost 5 bases and J lost 6, with 13 bases in between. The germline V gene encodes CDR1 SGHTA and CDR2 FQGNSA. This CDR3 is 14 amino acids long. The DNA for the CDR3 is TGTGCCAGCAGCCTAGACAGCCAGTATGAAAAACTGTTTTTT. Translation gives CASSLDSQYEKLFF.

The V gene is TRBV5-4, the J gene TRBJ2-2, with D perhaps TRBD1 (6 bases). CDR1 SGHNT and CDR2 YYREEE come from the germline V gene (reference sequence). This CDR3 spans 15 amino acids. With 0 bases removed from V and 5 bases from J, the gap between germline ends came to 11 bases. The CDR3 nucleotides are TGTGCCAGCAGCTTGGACAGGGTTCGGACCGGGGAGCTGTTTTTT. Encoded protein: CASSLDRVRTGELFF.

The gene calls are TRBV9 and TRBJ2-1; tentatively, D is TRBD1 (6 bases). The CDR3 covers 15 residues. Germline V gives CDR1 SGDLS, CDR2 YYNGEE. V gave up 0 bases and J gave up 7 bases, with 14 bases separating them. CDR3 protein: CASSVEGGDGNEQFF. In DNA form, the CDR3 reads TGTGCCAGCAGCGTAGAAGGGGGAGATGGGAATGAGCAGTTCTTC.

The chain combines TRBV5-4 with TRBJ1-1; 9 nucleotides align to TRBD1. CDR1 is SGHNT, CDR2 YYREEE, per germline (reference sequence). The CDR3 consists of 16 residues. V lost 6 bases to trimming and J lost 3 bases; unmatched junction nucleotides: 12. The CDR3 region is CASTWPPGQGYTEAFF. The CDR3 region has the DNA TGTGCCAGCACCTGGCCCCCCGGACAGGGGTACACTGAAGCTTTCTTT.

This clone appeared once. The J gene is TRBJ2-7, the V gene TRBV6-5, with 8 positions matching TRBD1. The trim removed 6 bases at V and 4 bases at J, leaving 8 bases unmatched. The CDR3 is made up of 14 amino acids. Germline CDR1 MNHEY, CDR2 SVGAGI. CDR3 residues: CASSKMTGAYEQYF. The CDR3 nucleotides read TGTGCCAGCAGCAAGATGACAGGGGCTTACGAGCAGTACTTC.

This chain connects TRBV27 to TRBJ1-5; D is unresolved. The CDR3 has 9 amino acids. The germline V gene has CDR1 MNHEY and CDR2 SMNVEV (reference sequence). Trimming removed 6 bases at V and 10 bases at J, with 4 bases between. The chain's CDR3 is CASRQPQHF. The CDR3 DNA is TGTGCCAGCAGACAACCCCAGCATTTT.

This chain links TRBV7-2 with TRBJ2-1, with TRBD2 matching 13 bases. V lost 1 base and J lost 6; bases outside the gene matches: 3. Germline CDR1 is SGHTA and CDR2 is FQGNSA. The CDR3 sequence is 16 residues long. The DNA for the CDR3 is TGTGCCAGCAGCTTAGAGGGGACTAGCGGGATCAATGAGCAGTTCTTC. It yields the protein CASSLEGTSGINEQFF.

V is TRBV27 and J is TRBJ2-2, with D unresolved. Deletions cut 3 bases from V and 6 bases from J, with 5 bases between. CDR1 and CDR2 from the germline V gene are MNHEY and SMNVEV (reference sequence). CDR3 length: 12 amino acids. As DNA, the CDR3 is TGTGCCAGCAGTTTTCCCTCCGGGGAGCTGTTTTTT. It encodes CASSFPSGELFF.

This chain joins TRBV4-2 and TRBJ1-3; D remains ambiguous. Germline loops: CDR1 LGHNA, CDR2 YNFKEQ. CDR3 length: 18 residues. Trimming cost V 0 bases and J 4 bases, with 19 bases left between them. CDR3: CASSQDRFGPGSGNTIYF. DNA of the CDR3: TGTGCCAGCAGCCAAGATCGGTTCGGGCCGGGATCAGGAAACACCATATATTTT.